The sequence of this T cell receptor (beta chain) was determined in a study of cytomegalovirus exposure and HLA in healthy donors. Study observations and caveats: Most TCR beta V segments were productive about 90% or about 30% of the time in an earlier analysis.

V lost 3 bases and J 9 bases, leaving 15 bases between the germline ends. The germline V gene has CDR1 SGHNT and CDR2 YENEEA. The CDR3 is made up of 14 amino acids. PCR used 60 Vbeta primers and 13 Jbeta primers. Assay used: immunoSEQ multiplex PCR; TCRdb lists only in-frame clones, some missing. The data show approximately 110,000 clones, approximately 82% seen once. As for this clone: The antigen remains unidentified.

The J gene is TRBJ2-1, the V gene TRBV11-3; D gene uncertain. The material sequenced was PBMCs. The origin of this receptor is a man in his forties or fifties in good health and CMV-seropositive. As DNA, the CDR3 is TGTGCCAGCAGCTTGCTCCCGAGGAATAGTGAGCAGTTCTTC. Translation gives CASSLLPRNSEQFF.